This T cell receptor (beta chain) was recovered during a study of regulatory T cells listed by TCRdb under 2018. For the wider study: The study compared T-cell receptor beta repertoires of sorted regulatory, conventional CD4+ and CD8+ T cells in CD3G-deficient patients with those in healthy controls. Points the paper makes about the study in general: Restricted unique TRB V-J pairs and skewed V and J gene usage were observed in patient repertoires, most markedly in regulatory T cells. Hydrophobic residues at CDR3 positions 6 and 7 were enriched in conventional CD4+ T cells from CD3G-deficient patients, which suggests more self-reactive specificities.

For the multiplex PCR, 52 forward TRBV primers and 13 reverse TRBJ primers were used, and amplification bias was corrected with both assay-based and computational methods. Rearranged TRB loci were amplified from genomic DNA by multiplex PCR within the immunoSEQ assay. Sequencing of the TRB amplicons was done on an Illumina HiSeq platform. The original pipeline was this. Custom algorithms error-filtered the raw sequences and aligned the raw sequences to reference gene sequences, after which the immunoSEQ online tools were used for analysis. Frequencies of productive and nonproductive TRB rearrangements were evaluated among both unique and total sequences. The likelihood of self-reactivity was estimated by examining two features, hydrophobicity and amino acid composition, of TRB CDR3 positions 6 and 7. Groups were compared by t tests, Mann-Whitney tests or two-way ANOVA performed in Prism software. TCRdb obtained this table from immuneACCESS and retained in-frame rearrangements with V and J assigned. These tables miss some clones; where compared with another copy, unresolved V genes account for less than half of the shortfall, and the remainder is unexplained. That table supplies the V and J calls and clone size; D and trimming were determined from the DNA. This sample comprises 32,000 or so clones, around 92% of them detected only once. Approximately 1.5% of the sample rests with the top ten.

Comment on this clone: The antigen it recognizes is unknown. Base qualities are not recorded, but no much larger clone differs from it by a single base.

Evidence of autoimmunity was found in all CD3G-deficient patients, and more severe autoimmunity was observed in two of the patients. Patients ranged from 2 to 39 years of age at testing and had reduced naive and increased memory CD4+ and CD8+ T-cell proportions. CD4+ cells were FACS-sorted into CD25-high CD127-low regulatory T cells and CD25-low CD127-high conventional CD4+ T cells. The patient group comprised roughly 6 individuals with CD3G deficiency. Patient samples and clinical data were obtained from an international physician network spanning the United States, Europe and Asia. Peripheral blood mononuclear cells were isolated by Ficoll density separation. V and J lose 0 bases and 2 bases, and a span of 13 bases separates them. The germline V gene supplies CDR1 LGHNA and CDR2 YSLEER. The CDR3 goes from the cysteine to the phenylalanine over 16 residues. The entry retains the CDR3 DNA only, 48 bases that are in frame from base 1.

The TCR was taken from a young adult with CD3G deficiency. Sequencing was done on a sample of conventional CD4+ T cells sorted from blood. The chain is made from TRBV4-3 and TRBJ2-5; the best D guess is TRBD2, with 6 bases matching. The DNA sequence is TGCGCCAGCAGCCAAGACGGGCGGGGCCGACAAGAGACCCAGTACTTC. The encoded protein is CASSQDGRGRQETQYF.